This record looks at one T cell receptor beta chain sequence and its context. The repertoire was sequenced with immunoSEQ multiplex PCR; TCRdb's copy has only in-frame clones and lacks some. The sample gives 300,000 to 400,000 clones, around 83% of which show up once; under 3% is in the top ten. This specimen comes from a study of blood T cell repertoires in COVID-19. In germline, CDR1 is LGHDT, CDR2 YNNKEL (reference sequence). Trimming cost V 2 bases and J 6 bases; bases outside gene matches: 8. CDR3 size: 15 residues. The receptor was isolated from a man younger than 45 with active or convalescent COVID-19. The sequenced material came from peripheral blood. The chain combines TRBV3-1 (or the pseudogene TRBV3-2) with TRBJ1-2, with 8 bases that match TRBD1. This CDR3 is CASSQSQGAINGYTF. As DNA, the CDR3 is TGTGCCAGCAGCCAATCTCAGGGGGCGATTAATGGCTACACCTTC.